A selection of T cell receptor beta chains follows, all from one sample in a study of T cell responses to AZD1222 COVID-19 vaccine. The protocol was immunoSEQ multiplex PCR, while the TCRdb copy is restricted to in-frame clones and leaves out a portion. The sample lists fewer than 150,000 clones, around 83% occurring once. The material was peripheral blood, obtained 28 days after the second AZD1222 dose. The receptors stem from an adult who received the AZD1222 COVID-19 vaccine. The CDR3 runs from the conserved cysteine through the conserved F or W. A D gene is named only where the DNA matches it firmly.

j_call,v_call,d_call,cdr3_aa,cdr3_nt
TRBJ2-3,TRBV18,TRBD2,CASSPLAGAGTDTQYF,TGTGCCAGCTCACCACTAGCGGGAGCTGGCACAGATACGCAGTATTTT
TRBJ2-1,TRBV3-1/TRBV3-2,.,CASSQAYEQFF,TGTGCCAGCAGCCAAGCCTATGAGCAGTTCTTC
TRBJ2-1,TRBV29-1,TRBD1,CTVSRQGFNEQFF,TGCACCGTCAGTAGACAGGGGTTCAATGAGCAGTTCTTC
TRBJ1-4,TRBV15,TRBD1,CATSTSGTANEKLFF,TGTGCCACCAGCACTTCCGGGACAGCTAATGAAAAACTGTTTTTT
TRBJ1-2,TRBV6-5,TRBD1,CASSYSRGHGYGYTF,TGTGCCAGCAGTTACTCGAGGGGGCACGGCTATGGCTACACCTTC
TRBJ2-4,TRBV6-1,.,CASSEQPDLAKNIQYF,TGTGCCAGCAGTGAACAGCCTGATTTAGCCAAAAACATTCAGTACTTC
TRBJ1-2,TRBV7-8,.,CASSFGTGTGYTF,TGTGCCAGCAGCTTTGGAACAGGGACTGGCTACACCTTC
TRBJ1-6,TRBV30,.,CAWSVQLAGRNSPLHF,TGTGCCTGGAGTGTACAACTGGCAGGGAGGAATTCACCCCTCCACTTT
TRBJ2-5,TRBV19,.,CASSIGLGGQETQYF,TGTGCCAGTAGTATCGGCCTAGGTGGGCAAGAGACCCAGTACTTC
TRBJ1-6,TRBV7-9,.,CASSFGGMHSPLHF,TGTGCCAGCAGCTTTGGGGGTATGCATTCACCCCTCCACTTT